One T cell receptor beta chain is described in this entry. Its specificity is not known. This entry is derived from a study of T cell responses to AZD1222 COVID-19 vaccine. Study conclusions and caveats: Dominant at 160-218 and 743-854, vaccine-associated CD4 TCRs also spanned spike. Close to half of spike-specific TCRs reportedly recognize unmutated variant regions. Donors skewed white British and female; clonal diversity was possibly underestimated.

Repertoires were generated with immunoSEQ multiplex PCR, while TCRdb's copy carries only in-frame clones and drops some. Here the sample spans some 130,000 clones, 70% to 90% being singletons. Material: peripheral blood, obtained on day 0 of AZD1222 vaccination. The TCR originated in an adult in good health.

DNA of the CDR3: TGTGCCAGCAGCCAAGAACGAGGGGGGGGCTGGTATTCCTACGAGCAGTACTTC. Protein: CASSQERGGGWYSYEQYF. V and J are TRBV3-1 (or the pseudogene TRBV3-2) and TRBJ2-7, with TRBD2 as a possible D gene (7 bases). V lost 0 bases to trimming and J lost 1 base, with 19 bases between them. Germline V gene data show CDR1 as LGHDT and CDR2 as YNNKEL (reference sequence). The CDR3 is made up of 18 amino acids.